This TCR beta chain was sequenced during a study of siplizumab effects on memory and regulatory T cells. Concerning this clone: As yet, its antigen is unknown.

V gave up 1 base and J gave up 0 bases, with 7 bases separating them. The CDR3 sequence is 14 residues long. Germline values: CDR1 SEHNR, CDR2 FQNEAQ (reference sequence). Where three donor pairs were concerned, the unstimulated naive, memory, effector memory and TEMRA subsets underwent sequencing. Study-wide results and limits: Treg-derived clones made up an average of about 73% of mappable alloreactive CD4+ clones with siplizumab and about 26% in controls. Apparently more diverse than memory cells, naive T cells also seemed major alloresponse contributors. Siplizumab brought about a significant reduction in alloreactive sequences traceable to unstimulated CD4+ memory cells.

Profiled with immunoSEQ multiplex PCR; TCRdb holds only in-frame clones, not every one. The table shows 45,000 to 50,000 clones, with roughly 87% occurring only once. Sequences were obtained from naive CD8+ T cells sorted from blood. This clonotype was obtained from a human donor in good health. The chain carries TRBV7-9 and TRBJ2-7; D gene unclear. This CDR3 is CASSLDANSYEQYF. The CDR3 bases are TGTGCCAGCAGCTTAGACGCCAACTCCTACGAGCAGTACTTC.